This TCR beta chain was retrieved from a study of shared clonotypes between healthy human individuals. The CDR3 sequence is 15 residues long. CDR1 MNHNS and CDR2 SASEGT come from the germline V gene. The ends were cut back, 7 bases at V and 1 base at J, with 17 bases in the middle. Sequencing was performed with immunoSEQ multiplex PCR; in TCRdb, only in-frame clones are kept and a portion is missing. The sample carries 1.6 million or so clones, approximately 96% recorded once. The sequenced sample consisted of naive CD4+ T cells sorted from blood. Subset of the sample: CD45RA+ positively selected. This chain joins TRBV6-1 and TRBJ2-7, with D unresolved. This receptor was taken from a man in his thirties or forties in good health. The CDR3: CASNALSGLSYEQYF. The CDR3 region has the DNA TGTGCCAGCAACGCCTTAAGTGGTCTTTCCTACGAGCAGTACTTC.